Listed here are 22 T cell receptor beta chains from one sample, sequenced in a study of cytomegalovirus exposure and HLA in healthy donors. PCR employed 60 Vbeta and 13 Jbeta primers. Data came from immunoSEQ multiplex PCR; TCRdb stores just in-frame clones and leaves some out. The table lists more than 150,000 clones, roughly 80% of them singletons. The specimen sequenced was PBMCs. These receptors were taken from a girl aged 10 to 17 in good health and CMV-seropositive.

This clone was recorded a few times. This rearrangement joins TRBV5-1 to TRBJ1-1, with D possibly being TRBD1 (5 bases). Trimming shortened V by 5 bases and J by 2 bases, and 13 bases separated the two germline ends. Germline V lookup: CDR1 SGHRS, CDR2 YFSETQ. CDR3 length: 14 amino acids. CDR3 protein: CASRGVRVNTEAFF. CDR3 bases: TGCGCCAGCAGGGGTGTCAGGGTTAACACTGAAGCTTTCTTT.

The chain uses TRBV18 and TRBJ2-4; 7 bases map to TRBD2. Germline CDR1 reads KGHSH; CDR2 reads LQKENI. Trimming took 2 bases from V and 9 from J; bases not matched to a gene: 13. The CDR3 covers 16 residues. CDR3: CASSPWTRGSSGIQYF. DNA of the CDR3: TGTGCCAGCTCACCATGGACACGCGGGAGTAGCGGCATTCAGTACTTC.

The chain has TRBV4-1 and TRBJ2-5; 9 positions agree with TRBD2. This CDR3 has 16 amino acids. V was clipped by 1 base and J by 1 base; unmatched bases: 4. In germline, CDR1 is MGHRA, CDR2 YSYEKL. The CDR3 spells CASSQGPSGVQETQYF. CDR3 bases: TGCGCCAGCAGCCAAGGTCCTAGCGGGGTCCAAGAGACCCAGTACTTC.

V is TRBV7-9 and J is TRBJ1-5; D may be TRBD1 (5 bases). Looked up from germline, CDR1 is SEHNR and CDR2 is FQNEAQ (reference sequence). CDR3 size: 15 residues. V was cut by 5 bases and J by 1 base, with 12 bases left in between. The CDR3 is CASSPPGGSNQPQHF. DNA for the CDR3: TGTGCCAGCAGCCCCCCGGGGGGGAGCAATCAGCCCCAGCATTTT.

This clone has only a few counts. This chain connects TRBV27 to TRBJ2-5; D perhaps matches TRBD2 (5 bases). Germline V gene lookup returns CDR1 MNHEY and CDR2 SMNVEV (reference sequence). The V end lost 2 bases, the J end lost 4 bases, and 14 bases lay between the germline ends. CDR3 length: 15 residues. The CDR3 protein is CASSLGGDGRETQYF. For the CDR3, the DNA is TGTGCCAGCAGTTTAGGAGGAGATGGCAGAGAGACCCAGTACTTC.

V usage is TRBV2 and J usage is TRBJ1-5; the D gene is possibly TRBD1 (5 bases). CDR3 length: 15 amino acids. The V gene's germline CDR1 is SNHLY and CDR2 FYNNEI. Trimming stripped 6 bases from V and 2 bases from J, with 14 bases between. CDR3 sequence reads: CASRTGLGGNQPQHF. CDR3 nucleotides: TGTGCCAGCAGGACGGGACTGGGGGGCAATCAGCCCCAGCATTTT.

CDR3 in DNA: TGTGCCAGCAGCGCATACAGACAGGGGAGCAATCAGCCCCAGCATTTT. Protein: CASSAYRQGSNQPQHF. The chain uses TRBV5-8 and TRBJ1-5; TRBD1 aligns across 8 bases. The trim removed 4 bases at V and 1 base at J, leaving 7 bases unmatched. Germline CDR1 SGHTS, CDR2 YDEGEE. CDR3 length: 16 residues.

The rearrangement uses TRBV6-4 and TRBJ1-2; 7 nucleotides line up with TRBD1. CDR1 is MRHNA, CDR2 SNTAGT, per germline. Trimming removed 8 bases from V and 5 bases from J; junction bases left unmatched: 11. The CDR3 covers 14 residues. This chain's CDR3 is CASRLTRDSYGYTF. The CDR3 DNA follows: TGTGCCAGCCGTCTGACCCGGGACAGTTATGGCTACACCTTC.

The chain recombines TRBV18 with TRBJ1-2; 7 bases fit TRBD1. Unmatched junction bases numbered 8, after V lost 3 bases and J lost 4 bases. In germline, CDR1 is KGHSH, CDR2 LQKENI. The CDR3 runs 15 residues. CDR3 sequence (DNA): TGTGCCAGCTCACCCTCAGGGGGAGGAGGCTATGGCTACACCTTC. It encodes CASSPSGGGGYGYTF. Variable domain in full (rest from reference TRBV18 and TRBJ1-2): NAGVMQNPRHLVRRRGQEARLRCSPMKGHSHVYWYRQLPEEGLKFMVYLQKENIIDESGMPKERFSAEFPKEGPSILRIQQVVRGDSAAYFCASSPSGGGGYGYTFGSGTRLTVV.

This clone occurred a few times. V is TRBV15 and J is TRBJ2-1; tentative D call: TRBD2 (6 bases). Germline CDR1 is LNHNV and CDR2 is YYDKDF (reference sequence). Trimming removed 1 base at V and 10 bases at J, with 8 bases between. The CDR3 has 12 residues. CDR3 DNA sequence: TGTGCCACCAGCAGAGCGGGAGACGAGCAGTTCTTC. Protein: CATSRAGDEQFF.

This rearrangement joins TRBV4-1 to TRBJ1-4; TRBD1 matches at 9 bases. The CDR3 spans 15 residues. V lost 5 bases to trimming and J lost 10 bases; unmatched junction nucleotides: 11. The germline gives CDR1 MGHRA, CDR2 YSYEKL. In DNA, the CDR3 is TGCGCCAGCAGCTCTCCGGGACAGGGCCTCGGAAAACTGTTTTTT. Amino acid sequence: CASSSPGQGLGKLFF.

The DNA for the CDR3 is TGTGCCAGCTCACTGACAGCAATCGCTGAGCAGTTCTTC. Amino acids: CASSLTAIAEQFF. The chain joins TRBV18 to TRBJ2-1, with D possibly matching TRBD1 (5 bases). The germline CDR1 and CDR2 sequences are KGHSH and LQKENI. Trimming left V 4 bases short and J 9 bases short, with 13 bases between. The CDR3 length is 13 residues.

The rearrangement links TRBV9 to TRBJ1-4; TRBD1 agrees at 8 bases. V dropped 0 bases and J dropped 6; count of bases not matched to a gene: 4. The germline CDR1 and CDR2 sequences are SGDLS and YYNGEE. CDR3 length: 15 residues. CDR3: CASSVGDRKDEKLFF. CDR3 nucleotides: TGTGCCAGCAGCGTAGGGGACAGGAAGGATGAAAAACTGTTTTTT. Combining the CDR3 with reference TRBV9 and TRBJ1-4 gives the whole variable domain DSGVTQTPKHLITATGQRVTLRCSPRSGDLSVYWYQQSLDQGLQFLIQYYNGEERAKGNILERFSAQQFPDLHSELNLSSLELGDSALYFCASSVGDRKDEKLFFGSGTQLSVL.

The chain has TRBV30 and TRBJ1-3; 7 bases match TRBD1. This CDR3 is built from 16 residues. The V gene's germline CDR1 is GTSNPN and CDR2 SVGIG (reference sequence). Trimming removed 2 bases from V and 3 bases from J; junction bases left unmatched: 10. DNA of the CDR3: TGTGCCTGGAGTCAAACGACAGGGTCATTTGGAAACACCATATATTTT. Translation: CAWSQTTGSFGNTIYF. The variable domain in full, completed from reference TRBV30 and TRBJ1-3, reads SQTIHQWPATLVQPVGSPLSLECTVEGTSNPNLYWYRQAAGRGLQLLFYSVGIGQISSEVPQNLSASRPQDRQFILSSKKLLLSDSGFYLCAWSQTTGSFGNTIYFGEGSWLTVV.

This clone was counted between two and nine times. This sequence joins TRBV29-1 and TRBJ1-2, with 9 positions matching TRBD1. There are 13 residues in the CDR3. The ends lost 4 bases at V and 6 bases at J; junction bases unmatched: 6. Germline assignment: CDR1 SQVTM and CDR2 ANQGSEA. CDR3 sequence reads: CSVGLGQGNGYTF. The CDR3 nucleotides read TGCAGCGTTGGCCTGGGACAGGGAAATGGCTACACCTTC.

The chain carries TRBV29-1 and TRBJ1-2, with D hard to call. V was trimmed by 8 bases and J by 3 bases, leaving 16 bases between them. CDR1 and CDR2 (germline): SQVTM, ANQGSEA. This CDR3 contains 13 residues. CDR3: CSLLDGGDYGYTF. Here the CDR3 DNA reads TGCAGCCTTTTAGATGGAGGCGACTATGGCTACACCTTC.

This chain links TRBV5-1 with TRBJ2-1, with D tentatively TRBD1 (6 bases). The CDR3 has 15 residues. Germline V lookup: CDR1 SGHRS, CDR2 YFSETQ. V shed 4 bases and J shed 1 base, with 12 bases lying between them. Here the CDR3 DNA reads TGCGCCAGCAGCCCCCGGGACAAGTCCTACAATGAGCAGTTCTTC. Protein product: CASSPRDKSYNEQFF.

The rearrangement joins TRBV11-2 to TRBJ2-1, with D perhaps TRBD2 (6 bases). Trimming shortened V by 3 bases and J by 5 bases, and 14 bases separated the two germline ends. CDR1 is SGHAT, CDR2 FQNNGV, per germline. The CDR3 is made up of 15 amino acids. The CDR3 is CASSFSSVRDNEQFF. The CDR3 DNA follows: TGTGCCAGCAGCTTTTCTAGCGTGCGGGACAATGAGCAGTTCTTC.

The V call is TRBV5-4, the J call TRBJ2-7; 12 nucleotides line up with TRBD2. J lost 3 bases, V lost 4 bases, and 5 bases had no gene match. This CDR3 spans 15 amino acids. CDR1 and CDR2 from the germline V gene are SGHNT and YYREEE (reference sequence). This CDR3 is CASSTGTSGYYEQYF. In nucleotides, the CDR3 is TGTGCCAGCAGCACCGGGACTAGCGGGTACTACGAGCAGTACTTC.

J is TRBJ2-3 and V is TRBV18, with D tentatively TRBD1 (5 bases). CDR1 is KGHSH and CDR2 is LQKENI in the germline V gene. The CDR3 consists of 15 residues. V lost 1 base and J lost 4, with 12 bases in between. CDR3 sequence reads: CASSPLARAPDTQYF. In DNA form, the CDR3 reads TGTGCCAGCTCACCACTGGCCAGGGCGCCAGATACGCAGTATTTT.

V gene TRBV6-1 combines with J gene TRBJ2-7; the D is unclear. There are 16 residues in the CDR3. Trimming took off 0 bases at V and 0 bases at J, with 12 bases between the two ends. Germline lookup yields CDR1 MNHNS and CDR2 SASEGT. The CDR3 DNA reads TGTGCCAGCAGTGAAGCGTCACTCCGATTCTCCTACGAGCAGTACTTC. Protein sequence: CASSEASLRFSYEQYF.

The chain uses TRBV2 and TRBJ2-3; 11 bases line up with TRBD2. The V segment lost 4 bases and the J segment 0 bases; nucleotides outside the gene matches: 6. Germline-derived CDR1 and CDR2 are SNHLY and FYNNEI. This CDR3 contains 17 residues. The CDR3 coding sequence is TGTGCCAGCAGTGGACTAGCGGGACCAACTAGCACAGATACGCAGTATTTT. It codes for CASSGLAGPTSTDTQYF.